These 28 T cell receptor beta chains share one sample of origin, sequenced in a study of PD-1 blockade in mismatch repair-deficient tumors. Libraries were prepared by immunoSEQ multiplex PCR; TCRdb keeps only in-frame clonotypes and omits some of them. The sample comprises approximately 110,000 clones, around 80% of which are singletons, and 4% to 6% rests with the top ten. The input for sequencing was peripheral blood, taken about 13 months after starting pembrolizumab. The receptors come from an adult with mismatch repair-deficient cancer.

This chain uses TRBV7-3 with TRBJ2-1; perhaps TRBD2 as D (5 bases). This CDR3 has 13 amino acids. With 5 bases removed from V and 7 bases from J, the gap between germline ends came to 12 bases. Germline values: CDR1 SGHTA, CDR2 FQGTGA. The CDR3 DNA sequence: TGTGCCAGCAGCGTTGGACTGGGAAATGAGCAGTTCTTC. This gives the protein CASSVGLGNEQFF.

The chain combines TRBV2 with TRBJ2-1; TRBD1 might be the D (6 bases). Germline lookup yields CDR1 SNHLY and CDR2 FYNNEI. Trimming took off 5 bases at V and 6 bases at J, with 17 bases between the two ends. The CDR3 covers 15 residues. The CDR3 coding sequence is TGTGCCAGCAGTCCACAGGGTGCTATAGGCAATGAGCAGTTCTTC. It codes for CASSPQGAIGNEQFF.

The V call is TRBV19, the J call TRBJ1-5, with D tentatively TRBD1 (6 bases). The CDR3 length is 17 residues. The germline V gene encodes CDR1 LNHDA and CDR2 SQIVND (reference sequence). V shed 3 bases and J shed 0 bases, with 15 bases lying between them. The CDR3 region is CASSIIQGRYSNQPQHF. CDR3 DNA: TGTGCCAGTAGTATCATTCAGGGGAGATATAGCAATCAGCCCCAGCATTTT.

The CDR3 DNA sequence: TGTGCCAGCAGCTTAGTTTCCCGGGCAGGGGGTCTCTCTGGGGCCAACGTCCTGACTTTC. Its translation is CASSLVSRAGGLSGANVLTF. The chain links TRBV7-8 to TRBJ2-6, with TRBD1 matching 7 bases. The CDR3 length is 20 residues. From germline, CDR1 is SGHVS and CDR2 FQNEAQ. With V trimmed by 1 base and J by 0 bases, 12 bases remained unmatched.

This chain links TRBV18 with TRBJ2-7, with D possibly matching TRBD1 (6 bases). The CDR3 covers 15 residues. CDR1 and CDR2 (germline): KGHSH, LQKENI. V gave up 1 base and J gave up 1 base, with 11 bases separating them. This chain's CDR3 is CASSPQAGTSYEQYF. The CDR3 bases are TGTGCCAGCTCACCACAGGCAGGGACATCCTACGAGCAGTACTTC.

The V and J genes are TRBV11-3 and TRBJ2-7; D possibly corresponds to TRBD2 (5 bases). Germline CDR1 and CDR2: SGHNT and YENEEA. V lost 0 bases, J lost 0 bases, and 9 bases lay in between. There are 15 residues in the CDR3. CDR3 residues: CASSLERTYSYEQYF. CDR3 DNA sequence: TGTGCCAGCAGCTTAGAGAGGACTTACTCCTACGAGCAGTACTTC.

The gene calls are TRBV7-8 and TRBJ2-7; 10 nucleotides agree with TRBD2. The CDR3 contains 15 residues. Trimming cost V 7 bases and J 3 bases; bases outside gene matches: 9. Germline CDR1 reads SGHVS; CDR2 reads FQNEAQ. CDR3 nucleotide sequence: TGTGCCAGCATCCCGGTAGCGGGAGGAAACTACGAGCAGTACTTC. Translated, it gives CASIPVAGGNYEQYF.

This clone was counted a few times. The rearrangement uses TRBV29-1 and TRBJ2-3; D is ambiguous. Per germline, CDR1 SQVTM and CDR2 ANQGSEA. The CDR3 is made up of 10 amino acids. Trimming pared 4 bases from V and 5 bases from J, leaving 4 bases between. CDR3 region: CSVAIDTQYF. CDR3 DNA: TGCAGCGTTGCAATAGATACGCAGTATTTT.

The rearrangement links TRBV10-3 to TRBJ1-2; D may be TRBD1 (5 bases). Germline CDR1 ENHRY, CDR2 SYGVKD. The CDR3 spans 15 residues. Deletions cut 10 bases from V and 3 bases from J, with 21 bases between. CDR3 coding DNA: TGTGCCAGCCAATTTTCCCTCGGGACCGACTATGGCTACACCTTC. It translates to CASQFSLGTDYGYTF.

This clone was observed once. The genes are TRBV7-9 and TRBJ2-3; TRBD2 matches at 13 bases. The CDR3 sequence is 17 residues long. V dropped 1 base and J dropped 2; count of bases not matched to a gene: 3. Germline V CDR1 and CDR2: SEHNR, FQNEAQ (reference sequence). The CDR3 DNA is TGTGCCAGCAGCTTAGAGACTAGCGGGAGGTCCACAGATACGCAGTATTTT. Translating it yields CASSLETSGRSTDTQYF.

V is TRBV7-2 and J is TRBJ2-7, with 8 nucleotides matching TRBD2. With 5 bases clipped from V and 4 bases from J, the junction kept 4 bases outside the gene matches. CDR3 length: 13 residues. The germline CDR1 and CDR2 sequences are SGHTA and FQGNSA. The CDR3 is CASSAGLAYEQYF. The CDR3 bases are TGTGCCAGCAGCGCCGGACTAGCTTACGAGCAGTACTTC.

The chain has TRBV29-1 and TRBJ1-2; 8 positions match TRBD1. CDR3 length equals 13 residues. Germline V lookup: CDR1 SQVTM, CDR2 ANQGSEA. V was pared by 8 bases and J by 5 bases, with 10 bases of the junction left unmatched. CDR3 sequence reads: CSIRTGIGYGYTF. The CDR3 bases are TGCAGCATACGGACAGGGATAGGATATGGCTACACCTTC.

The chain joins TRBV9 to TRBJ1-3; D is ambiguous. This CDR3 region has 12 residues. Germline assignment: CDR1 SGDLS and CDR2 YYNGEE. The V and J ends lost 4 bases and 4 bases respectively, with 6 bases between them. CDR3 loop: CASSPNGNTIYF. The DNA for the CDR3 is TGTGCCAGCAGCCCCAACGGAAACACCATATATTTT.

The rearrangement links TRBV7-3 to TRBJ2-3, with D maybe TRBD2 (6 bases). The V and J ends lost 1 base and 2 bases respectively, with 22 bases between them. This CDR3 comprises 19 residues. Per the germline V gene, CDR1 is SGHTA and CDR2 is FQGTGA. Written as DNA, the CDR3 is TGTGCCAGCAGCTTAAGGGCTCGCGCTAGCGAAAAGTACACAGATACGCAGTATTTT. Amino acid sequence: CASSLRARASEKYTDTQYF.

The V and J genes are TRBV13 and TRBJ2-5, with TRBD1 matching over 11 bases. Germline V gene sequence: CDR1 PRHDT, CDR2 FYEKMQ (reference sequence). Trimming cost V 5 bases and J 5 bases; bases outside gene matches: 16. The CDR3 consists of 18 residues. The DNA of the CDR3 is TGTGCCAGCAGCATATGGACAGGGGGCGCCCAGATCCGGGAGACCCAGTACTTC. Its protein product is CASSIWTGGAQIRETQYF.

The genes are TRBV5-8 and TRBJ1-1; D not certain. The CDR3 is 15 residues long. The germline V gene has CDR1 SGHTS and CDR2 YDEGEE. Trimming shortened V by 1 base and J by 3 bases, and 13 bases separated the two germline ends. The CDR3 is CASSLRFSLDTEAFF. CDR3 bases: TGTGCCAGCAGCTTGAGATTTTCATTGGACACTGAAGCTTTCTTT.

The count of this clone is one. J is TRBJ2-7 and V is TRBV5-6; D unclear. CDR1 is SGHDT, CDR2 YYEEEE, per germline. V was pared by 5 bases and J by 2 bases, with 8 bases between. This CDR3 region has 12 residues. CDR3 residues: CASSYEAYEQYF. In DNA form, the CDR3 reads TGTGCCAGCAGTTATGAGGCCTACGAGCAGTACTTC.

The chain is built from TRBV29-1 and TRBJ1-2; no clear D gene. The V gene's germline CDR1 is SQVTM and CDR2 ANQGSEA. This CDR3 comprises 11 residues. V was shortened by 6 bases and J by 4 bases, with 9 bases between the two germline ends. The CDR3 is CSVDPGYGYTF. The CDR3 DNA follows: TGCAGCGTGGACCCGGGCTATGGCTACACCTTC.

CDR3 sequence: CASSRGQGYGYTF. The CDR3, as DNA: TGTGCCAGCAGCCGGGGACAGGGGTATGGCTACACCTTC. The V gene is TRBV11-2, the J gene TRBJ1-2, with TRBD1 identical over 10 bases. V lost 5 bases, J lost 5 bases, and 2 bases stayed unmatched. The CDR3 sequence is 13 residues long. Germline V CDR1 and CDR2: SGHAT, FQNNGV.

The chain uses TRBV4-1 and TRBJ2-7, with a possible D match to TRBD1 (6 bases). The CDR3 spans 15 residues. Trimming removed 1 base from V and 3 bases from J, with 13 bases in between. Germline assignment: CDR1 MGHRA and CDR2 YSYEKL. CDR3 sequence: CASSQVQGRGYEQYF. The CDR3 nucleotides are TGCGCCAGCAGCCAAGTACAGGGTAGGGGCTACGAGCAGTACTTC.

This CDR3 is CASSLTVKETQYF. In nucleotides, the CDR3 is TGTGCCAGCAGCTTAACGGTTAAAGAGACCCAGTACTTC. This sequence joins TRBV7-6 and TRBJ2-5; D is ambiguous. Germline V gives CDR1 SGHVS, CDR2 FNYEAQ. Trimming stripped 2 bases from V and 3 bases from J, with 7 bases between. The CDR3 is 13 amino acids. Drawing the rest from reference TRBV7-6 and TRBJ2-5, the complete variable domain is GAGVSQSPRYKVTKRGQDVALRCDPISGHVSLYWYRQALGQGPEFLTYFNYEAQQDKSGLPNDRFSAERPEGSISTLTIQRTEQRDSAMYRCASSLTVKETQYFGPGTRLLVL.

This clone was counted a few times. The rearrangement joins TRBV19 to TRBJ2-2; 12 bases agree with TRBD1. Trimming took 5 bases from V and 7 from J; bases not matched to a gene: 8. The length of the CDR3 is 16 residues. Germline V CDR1 and CDR2: LNHDA, SQIVND (reference sequence). This CDR3 reads CASSSTGTGGLGELFF. The CDR3 coding sequence is TGTGCCAGTAGTTCGACCGGGACAGGGGGCCTCGGGGAGCTGTTTTTT.

The genes are TRBV7-6 and TRBJ2-7; unclear D gene. Trimming pared 2 bases from V and 0 bases from J, leaving 11 bases between. The CDR3 spans 15 residues. Germline CDR1 and CDR2: SGHVS and FNYEAQ. CDR3 coding DNA: TGTGCCAGCAGCTTAAATCACGGAAGCTCCTACGAGCAGTACTTC. It codes for CASSLNHGSSYEQYF.

The chain couples TRBV7-2 to TRBJ1-2, with a possible D match to TRBD1 (6 bases). V was cut by 5 bases and J by 8 bases, with 24 bases left in between. CDR1 and CDR2 (germline): SGHTA, FQGNSA. This CDR3 is built from 16 residues. The CDR3 DNA follows: TGTGCCAGCAGCCCGGCTCCGGGACAAAAGTCAGGGGGCTACACCTTC. This gives the protein CASSPAPGQKSGGYTF.

Ten or more counts support this clone. The V call is TRBV5-1, the J call TRBJ2-1; D is unresolved. V lost 2 bases and J lost 5, with 5 bases in between. CDR3 length: 12 amino acids. The V gene's germline CDR1 is SGHRS and CDR2 YFSETQ. The CDR3 DNA reads as TGCGCCAGCAGCTTAATGAACAATGAGCAGTTCTTC. It specifies CASSLMNNEQFF.

The V gene is TRBV2, the J gene TRBJ2-5, with D unresolved. Deletions cut 5 bases from V and 6 bases from J, with 10 bases between. Germline CDR1 SNHLY, CDR2 FYNNEI. The CDR3 totals 12 residues. For the CDR3, the DNA is TGTGCCAGCAGTCTAGAGATGCAGACCCAGTACTTC. This encodes CASSLEMQTQYF.

The chain recombines TRBV25-1 with TRBJ1-1, with TRBD1 matching 9 bases. The CDR3 sequence is 16 residues long. V gave up 5 bases and J gave up 2 bases; unmatched junction bases: 9. Germline V gene sequence: CDR1 MGHDK, CDR2 SYGVNS. The CDR3 region has the DNA TGTGCCAGCAGTCAAACAGGGGGCGCCTTAAACACTGAAGCTTTCTTT. Amino acids: CASSQTGGALNTEAFF.

The chain is built from TRBV5-6 and TRBJ2-2; no firm D call. V dropped 4 bases and J dropped 6 bases, with 13 bases sitting between them. The CDR3 has 14 residues. Germline CDR1 reads SGHDT; CDR2 reads YYEEEE. CDR3 loop: CASSLPQPSGELFF. The CDR3 bases are TGTGCCAGCAGCCTTCCTCAGCCTTCCGGGGAGCTGTTTTTT.